The rows below give T cell receptor beta chains drawn from one sample of a study of vaccination and CD4 T cells after COVID-19. Their specific antigens are unknown. TCRdb re-derived calls from the PCR reads in MiXCR, one entry per CDR3 protein. The table shows 15,000 to 20,000 distinct CDR3 sequences, with approximately 56% occurring only once. Sample: CD4+ T cells from blood, cultured in vitro, taken about 7 months after SARS-CoV-2 vaccination. The receptors shown here come from a human donor who had recovered from COVID-19. The CDR3 runs from the conserved cysteine through the conserved F or W. The order of the fields is V gene, clone size, J gene, CDR3 protein. Size is omitted from some rows. Given values are once, few, many or a class for expanded clones.

>TRBV11-1|NA|TRBJ2-1
CASSRWVGQGIHEQFF
>TRBV6-1|medium-sized|TRBJ2-5
CASSRMRETQYF
>TRBV7-2|few|TRBJ2-1
CASSWEPGQTYNEQFF
>TRBV30|NA|TRBJ1-5
CAWSITGGDQPQHF
>TRBV6-1|NA|TRBJ2-7
CASSEPLHGSGEQYF
>TRBV12-3/TRBV12-4|once|TRBJ2-5
CASSRSLQETQYF
>TRBV7-8|NA|TRBJ2-1
CASSHSPGLKRSSYNEQFF
>TRBV5-4|few|TRBJ2-5
CASREAAEPQYF
>TRBV19|NA|TRBJ1-5
CASRLTGNSNQPQHF
>TRBV7-2|NA|TRBJ1-1
CASSFLPGAAEAFF
>TRBV4-2|NA|TRBJ2-2
CASSQGANTGELFF
>TRBV7-2|NA|TRBJ1-1
CASSLQGIGNTEAFF
>TRBV5-1|NA|TRBJ1-5
CASSDGTGDSNQPQHF
>TRBV10-2|medium-sized|TRBJ2-5
CASTGGNLLETQYF
>TRBV6-5|few|TRBJ1-1
CASRSEGTWDEAFF
>TRBV20-1|NA|TRBJ1-1
CSARDPGTPLNEAFF
>TRBV7-8|NA|TRBJ1-1
CASSTQRTGDTEAFF
>TRBV19|large|TRBJ2-7
CASSRLVSYEQYF
>TRBV20-1|NA|TRBJ2-1
CSAGRSSYNEQFF
>TRBV19|few|TRBJ1-1
CASSILPQGIEAFF
>TRBV19|NA|TRBJ1-5
CASSPGDRGQGQPQHF
>TRBV2|few|TRBJ1-2
CASSADSGYTF
>TRBV2|NA|TRBJ2-1
CASRGLAGVLVNEQFF
>TRBV7-6|NA|TRBJ1-5
CASRARTKHSNQPQHF
>TRBV6-1|medium-sized|TRBJ2-1
CASSPGTSGLNEQFF
>TRBV7-3|NA|TRBJ1-2
CASSRQGGAAYGYTF
>TRBV2|NA|TRBJ2-5
CASSKGVTQETQYF
>TRBV7-9|NA|TRBJ2-5
CASSLGLAGETQYF
>TRBV7-9|few|TRBJ2-1
CASSQYREQGLANEQFF
>TRBV19|NA|TRBJ1-2
CASSPQGYGYTF
>TRBV19|NA|TRBJ2-5
CASTLTGQETQYF
>TRBV11-1|NA|TRBJ2-7
CASSQDGSSYEQYF
>TRBV5-4|NA|TRBJ1-2
CASSFQNYGYTF
>TRBV10-3|NA|TRBJ1-1
CAISVDGNTEAFF
>TRBV7-9|NA|TRBJ1-2
CASSLRDRGRGYGYTF
>TRBV7-9|NA|TRBJ2-2
CASSLALAGDIGELFF
>TRBV7-9|NA|TRBJ1-1
CASSSKTGLAEAFF
>TRBV6-1|few|TRBJ2-2
CASSRGSETGELFF
>TRBV19|few|TRBJ1-5
CASTADGISNQPQHF
>TRBV27|few|TRBJ1-1
CASSLVPRGDTEAFF
>TRBV24-1|NA|TRBJ2-3
CATSDLTSGRTDTQYF
>TRBV12-3/TRBV12-4|NA|TRBJ2-7
CASSSAGGSYEQYF
>TRBV7-2|NA|TRBJ2-1
CASSLAYNEQFF
>TRBV10-3|large|TRBJ2-4
CAIRQGLQNIQYF
>TRBV6-5|NA|TRBJ1-1
CASSYYRDRAAFF
>TRBV7-2|medium-sized|TRBJ1-2
CASSQQGMTGYTF
>TRBV7-2|NA|TRBJ1-5
CASSTQTGWNQPQHF
>TRBV6-6|NA|TRBJ2-5
CASSYSVAETQYF
>TRBV7-3|NA|TRBJ2-1
CASSSHPADGSNEQFF
>TRBV19|NA|TRBJ2-5
CASSARLTPGLEETQYF
>TRBV11-1|NA|TRBJ2-1
CASSRNRGDEQFF
>TRBV7-9|NA|TRBJ2-5
CASRPRGRETQYF
>TRBV7-9|few|TRBJ2-5
CASSLAMDSETQYF
>TRBV7-8|NA|TRBJ1-2
CASSLALNLGFYGYTF
>TRBV27|NA|TRBJ1-1
CASSWGANRDTEAFF
>TRBV11-3|NA|TRBJ2-7
CASSLDLGTPPYEQYF
>TRBV15|NA|TRBJ2-7
CATSRGTGQVSYEQYF
>TRBV7-2|NA|TRBJ2-1
CASSFTGSSYNEQFF